This T cell receptor beta chain was captured by sequencing in a study of T cell responses to AZD1222 COVID-19 vaccine (dated by TCRdb to the early 2020s). For context, the study as a whole: A total of under 250 trial participants underwent TCR sequencing, of whom about 200 had received two doses of AZD1222 and about 25 had received two doses of the MenACWY control vaccine. Trial participants were enrolled by age into subgroups of 18-55, 56-69 and 70-plus years, and around 140, 26 and 57 TCR-sequenced participants, respectively, were included in these subgroups.

The CDR3 regions of human TCRbeta chains were analyzed by immunosequencing. Per the authors' processing: Repertoire TCRs were checked for matches against a reference library of SARS-CoV-2-specific TCRs that had been generated using the MIRA antigen-specificity platform. Breadth meant the fraction of unique TCRs that were SARS-CoV-2-associated, whereas depth meant the fraction of total T cells that were SARS-CoV-2-associated. Each spike-specific TCR was assigned to its reactive spike region and to a CD4 or CD8 class using the MIRA data. Log10-transformed breadth and depth values were compared by one-way ANOVA with Sidak's multiple comparisons tests. TCRdb took over this immuneACCESS table, retaining in-frame rearrangements with V and J assigned. Such tables are incomplete; in checked studies, under half of the missing clones stem from an unresolved V gene, and the remainder is unexplained. V and J calls and clone size are copied from that table; D and trimming were computed from the DNA. The sample yields roughly 72,000 clones; 88% were counted once. Of the sample, roughly 10% is held by the ten largest clones.

About this clone itself: The antigen it binds to is not known. No base qualities exist here, and no much larger clone lies one base off it.

This specimen's time point label, per the study, means: about 28 days (+/-7) after the second vaccine dose. This sample's treatment or condition label indicates: meningococcal conjugate vaccine given as trial control. Vaccinee samples were obtained from the UK trials COV001 and COV002, which included a single-blind randomized controlled phase 2/3 trial of AZD1222 (ChAdOx1 nCoV-19) in healthy adults. For TCRbeta chain sequencing, PBMC samples were collected from trial participants at day 0 and at day 28 after the second dose. The germline ends are 9 bases apart after V is trimmed by 0 bases and J by 2 bases. Sequences SGHRS (CDR1) and YFSETQ (CDR2) are obtained from the germline V gene. Measured from the cysteine to the phenylalanine, the CDR3 is 14 residues long. The DNA shown is the 42-base CDR3, in frame from base 1. Overall study results and their limits: After two AZD1222 doses, spike-specific TCR breadth and depth were significantly higher than at day 0 and than in MenACWY recipients. In the small 56-69-year group, the increase in depth fell short of significance, most likely because of low power. Vaccine-associated CD4 TCRs spanned the whole spike protein, with dominant responses in regions 160-218 and 743-854. Most participants were white British and females outnumbered males, and the authors suggested that clonal diversity may have been underestimated. Only a handful of AZD1222 recipients were SARS-CoV-2 seropositive at baseline, limiting conclusions about previously exposed vaccinees. Epitopes outside the regions mutated in the B.1.351 and B.1.1.7 variants were reportedly recognized by nearly half of the unique spike-specific TCRs. No day 14 peak-response samples were available, so repertoires were characterized only after the peak T cell response.

This TCR was recovered from an adult who received the MenACWY meningococcal vaccine as a control. Rearrangement joined TRBV5-1 to TRBJ2-7; the D gene is unclear. The material sequenced was peripheral blood, taken 28 days after the second dose of the MenACWY control vaccine. The CDR3 amino acid sequence is: CASSLALSTYEQYF. The sequenced DNA is TGCGCCAGCAGCTTGGCCCTCAGTACCTACGAGCAGTACTTC.